The entry that follows covers one T cell receptor (beta chain) sequence. Its antigen is not known. The source of the sample is a study of T cell responses to AZD1222 COVID-19 vaccine. Study results and limitations: The donors showed a predominance of white British ancestry and of females, with possible underestimation of clonal diversity. Vaccine-related CD4 TCRs covered spike, predominating at 160-218 and 743-854. The peak T cell response came first, and repertoires were sampled only after it. When two AZD1222 doses had been given, Spike-specific TCR breadth and depth rose.

V was clipped by 5 bases and J by 6 bases; unmatched bases: 12. The V gene's germline CDR1 is LGHDT and CDR2 YNNKEL (reference sequence). This CDR3 is 16 amino acids long. Only in-frame clones appear in the TCRdb table, and some are missing; sequencing was by immunoSEQ multiplex PCR. This repertoire shows 150,000 or so clones, approximately 94% found once; its top ten account for approximately 2%. The genes are TRBV3-1 (or the pseudogene TRBV3-2) and TRBJ1-2, with TRBD1 matching over 10 bases. This specimen was peripheral blood, taken on day 0 of AZD1222 vaccination. The TCR comes from an adult in good health. The CDR3 spells CASSVDRGLSKNGYTF. CDR3 bases: TGTGCCAGCAGCGTCGACAGGGGGCTGAGCAAGAATGGCTACACCTTC.